These 9 T cell receptor beta chains were all obtained from the same sample, sequenced in a study of graft-versus-host responses after intestinal transplantation (dated by TCRdb to the early 2020s). Their recognized antigens are unknown. Library preparation was by the immunoSEQ multiplex PCR assay. TCRdb's version of the immuneACCESS table is confined to in-frame rearrangements and falls short of the full clone set. An unresolved V gene accounts for under half of the shortfall where checked; the remainder is of unknown origin. The table for this sample lists roughly 90,000 clones; approximately 90% of them were counted only once. The top ten constitute just under 0.35% of the sample. What this sample's time point label stands for: cells obtained before transplantation from donor or recipient. This specimen consisted of unstimulated CD4+ T cells sorted from spleen or lymph node cells, obtained before transplant. The receptors were gathered from a human donor who was the organ donor for an intestinal transplant.

V and J are TRBV15 and TRBJ1-1; D gene unclear. Trimming removed 1 base from V and 5 bases from J, with 11 bases in between. Per germline, CDR1 LNHNV and CDR2 YYDKDF (reference sequence). There are 14 residues in the CDR3. As DNA, the CDR3 is TGTGCCACCAGCAGAGGTACCCCGAGTACTGAAGCTTTCTTT. Translating gives CATSRGTPSTEAFF. Variable domain in full (rest from reference TRBV15 and TRBJ1-1): DAMVIQNPRYQVTQFGKPVTLSCSQTLNHNVMYWYQQKSSQAPKLLFHYYDKDFNNEADTPDNFQSRRPNTSFCFLDIRSPGLGDTAMYLCATSRGTPSTEAFFGQGTRLTVV.

This sequence joins TRBV28 and TRBJ2-1; 7 bases line up with TRBD2. This CDR3 has 17 amino acids. Unmatched junction bases numbered 13, after V lost 3 bases and J lost 5 bases. Looked up from germline, CDR1 is MDHEN and CDR2 is SYDVKM. The CDR3 nucleotides are TGTGCCAGCAGTTTCCCAATAAGATTTAGCGGGCACAATGAGCAGTTCTTC. Translation: CASSFPIRFSGHNEQFF.

J is TRBJ2-7 and V is TRBV27; 8 nucleotides match TRBD1. The germline CDR1 and CDR2 sequences are MNHEY and SMNVEV (reference sequence). Losses at the gene ends were 1 base for V and 2 bases for J; bases not matched to a gene: 10. This CDR3 comprises 17 residues. The chain's CDR3 is CASSLFRTGRSPYEQYF. The CDR3 nucleotides read TGTGCCAGCAGTTTATTCCGGACAGGGCGTTCCCCCTACGAGCAGTACTTC.

The rearrangement joins TRBV5-5 to TRBJ1-1, with D tentatively TRBD1 (6 bases). The CDR3 runs to 15 residues. Germline lookup yields CDR1 SGHKS and CDR2 YYEKEE (reference sequence). Trimming removed 4 bases at V and 1 base at J, with 14 bases between. Written as DNA, the CDR3 is TGTGCCAGCAGCAATTATGGACAGCCGAACACTGAAGCTTTCTTT. As protein: CASSNYGQPNTEAFF.

The chain links TRBV7-8 to TRBJ2-2; D not certain. Germline-derived CDR1 and CDR2 are SGHVS and FQNEAQ. Between the trimmed V and J ends, which lost 0 bases and 6 bases, there was a span of 5 bases. The length of the CDR3 is 13 residues. In DNA form, the CDR3 reads TGTGCCAGCAGCTTAGCTCCATCCGGGGAGCTGTTTTTT. This codes for CASSLAPSGELFF.

This clone is a singleton in its sample. V usage is TRBV5-1 and J usage is TRBJ2-1; 9 bases agree with TRBD2. With V trimmed by 0 bases and J by 7 bases, 5 bases remained unmatched. Germline V gene lookup returns CDR1 SGHRS and CDR2 YFSETQ. The CDR3 runs to 15 residues. CDR3 sequence: CASSLVLAGKNEQFF. CDR3 in DNA: TGCGCCAGCAGCTTGGTCCTAGCGGGGAAGAATGAGCAGTTCTTC.

This chain joins TRBV5-1 and TRBJ2-5; no clear D. CDR3 size: 14 residues. CDR1 is SGHRS and CDR2 is YFSETQ in the germline V gene. V was pared by 2 bases and J by 4 bases, with 12 bases between. CDR3 amino acids: CASSFIASLETQYF. CDR3 bases: TGCGCCAGCAGCTTCATTGCGTCCCTAGAGACCCAGTACTTC. The full variable domain, with the rest looked up from reference TRBV5-1 and TRBJ2-5, is KAGVTQTPRYLIKTRGQQVTLSCSPISGHRSVSWYQQTPGQGLQFLFEYFSETQRNKGNFPGRFSGRQFSNSRSEMNVSTLELGDSALYLCASSFIASLETQYFGPGTRLLVL.

V is TRBV7-3 and J is TRBJ2-5, with 7 bases lining up with TRBD2. V lost 8 bases to trimming and J lost 5 bases; unmatched junction nucleotides: 8. CDR3 length: 13 amino acids. Germline V gives CDR1 SGHTA, CDR2 FQGTGA. CDR3 region: CASGTGGSETQYF. The DNA of the CDR3 is TGTGCCAGCGGTACGGGAGGTTCGGAGACCCAGTACTTC.

This chain joins TRBV6-5 and TRBJ2-7; a possible D gene is TRBD1 (6 bases). Trimming shortened V by 6 bases and J by 3 bases, and 12 bases separated the two germline ends. This CDR3 spans 13 amino acids. The V gene's germline CDR1 is MNHEY and CDR2 SVGAGI. The DNA for the CDR3 is TGTGCCAGCAGCCTACTAGGGGGCTACGAGCAGTACTTC. Amino acid sequence: CASSLLGGYEQYF.